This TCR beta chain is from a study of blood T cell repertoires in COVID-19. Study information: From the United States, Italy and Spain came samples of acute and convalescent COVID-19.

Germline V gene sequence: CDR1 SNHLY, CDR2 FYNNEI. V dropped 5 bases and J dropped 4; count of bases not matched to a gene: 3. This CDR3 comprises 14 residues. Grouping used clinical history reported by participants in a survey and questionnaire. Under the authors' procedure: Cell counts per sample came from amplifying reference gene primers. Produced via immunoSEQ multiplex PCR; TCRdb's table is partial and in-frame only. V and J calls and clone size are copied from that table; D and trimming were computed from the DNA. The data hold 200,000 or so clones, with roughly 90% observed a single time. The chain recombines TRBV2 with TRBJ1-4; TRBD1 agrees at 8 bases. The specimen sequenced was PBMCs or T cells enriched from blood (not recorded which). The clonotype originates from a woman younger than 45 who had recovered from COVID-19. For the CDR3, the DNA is TGTGCCAGCAGTCCGGGACAGGATAATGAAAAACTGTTTTTT. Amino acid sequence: CASSPGQDNEKLFF.